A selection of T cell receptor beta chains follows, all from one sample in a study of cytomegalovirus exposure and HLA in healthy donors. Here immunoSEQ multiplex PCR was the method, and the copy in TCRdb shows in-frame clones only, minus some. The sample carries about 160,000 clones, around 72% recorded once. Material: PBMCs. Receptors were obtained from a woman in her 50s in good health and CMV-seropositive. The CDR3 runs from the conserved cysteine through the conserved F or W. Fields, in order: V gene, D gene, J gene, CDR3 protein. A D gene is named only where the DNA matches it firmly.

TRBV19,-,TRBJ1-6,CASTTGQPRLNSPLHF
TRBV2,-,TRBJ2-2,CASTGQGAHTGELFF
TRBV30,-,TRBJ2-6,CAWSLAGLYSGANVLTF
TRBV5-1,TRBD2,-,CASSPSGTAYEQYF
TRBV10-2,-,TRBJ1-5,CASRRVGNQPQHF
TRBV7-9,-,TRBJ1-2,CASSRAANYGYTF
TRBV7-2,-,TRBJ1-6,CASSLYAGSYNSPLHF
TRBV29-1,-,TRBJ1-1,CSAVLTEAFF
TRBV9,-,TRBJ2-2,CASSVGGGTGELFF
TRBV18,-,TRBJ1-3,CASSLGIHSGNTIYF
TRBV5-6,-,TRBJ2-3,CASSFATDTQYF